Shown below are 18 T cell receptor beta chains from a single sample sequenced in a study of blood T cell repertoires in COVID-19. Sequenced by immunoSEQ multiplex PCR; TCRdb stores in-frame clones only, minus some. Of approximately 150,000 clones in the sample, 82% were seen once. The sequenced sample was peripheral blood. These receptors were obtained from a woman between 70 and 85 years old with acute or convalescent COVID-19.

The chain joins TRBV12-3 or TRBV12-4 to TRBJ1-1; 7 bases are shared with TRBD1. The CDR3 consists of 13 residues. Germline trimming cut 5 bases from V and 13 bases from J; bases unmatched to any gene: 13. The chain's CDR3 is CASSPPQTGIDFF. CDR3 DNA: TGTGCCAGCAGTCCTCCTCAGACAGGGATAGATTTCTTT.

CDR3: CASRRQGNQPQHF. DNA for the CDR3: TGTGCCAGTAGGAGACAGGGCAATCAGCCCCAGCATTTT. J is TRBJ1-5 and V is TRBV19, with a tentative D call TRBD1 (6 bases). This CDR3 contains 13 residues. V lost 6 bases to trimming and J lost 2 bases, with 8 bases between them. Germline V gives CDR1 LNHDA, CDR2 SQIVND (reference sequence).

The chain employs TRBV19 and TRBJ1-2; 8 bases line up with TRBD1. Germline values: CDR1 LNHDA, CDR2 SQIVND (reference sequence). This CDR3 contains 16 residues. V lost 7 bases, J lost 8 bases, and 18 bases stayed unmatched. DNA of the CDR3: TGTGCCAGTACCACAGGACAGGGACCAAGCGTCCACGGCTACACCTTC. Its translation is CASTTGQGPSVHGYTF.

The sample holds a few counts of this clone. The V call is TRBV6-5, the J call TRBJ1-2; maybe TRBD1 (5 bases). The CDR3 is 14 amino acids. CDR1 is MNHEY, CDR2 SVGAGI, per germline. V was clipped by 4 bases and J by 4 bases, with 13 bases between them. The CDR3 DNA follows: TGTGCCAGCAGTTCGGCCAGGGCCTCCTATGGCTACACCTTC. It translates to CASSSARASYGYTF.

This chain joins TRBV5-4 and TRBJ2-7, with 7 bases that match TRBD1. Germline loops: CDR1 SGHNT, CDR2 YYREEE (reference sequence). CDR3 length: 13 residues. Trimming removed 4 bases from V and 2 bases from J; junction bases left unmatched: 3. The CDR3 sequence is CASSPGQPYEQYF. The CDR3 DNA reads as TGTGCCAGCAGCCCGGGACAGCCCTACGAGCAGTACTTC.

The rearrangement joins TRBV6-2 or TRBV6-3 to TRBJ1-3; D gene ambiguous. Germline CDR1 and CDR2: MNHEY and SVGEGT. With 5 bases removed from V and 1 base from J, the gap between germline ends came to 9 bases. The length of the CDR3 is 14 residues. CDR3 DNA sequence: TGTGCCAGCAGTCTTACCAGATCTGGAAACACCATATATTTT. Translation gives CASSLTRSGNTIYF.

V and J are TRBV7-2 and TRBJ1-2, with 7 bases that match TRBD1. J lost 6 bases, V lost 3 bases, and 7 bases had no gene match. CDR1 is SGHTA and CDR2 is FQGNSA in the germline V gene. The CDR3 spans 14 residues. In DNA, the CDR3 is TGTGCCAGCAGCTTCCCGGGGACAGTAGATGGCTACACCTTC. Encoded protein: CASSFPGTVDGYTF.

The chain couples TRBV11-3 to TRBJ1-3; no clear D gene. V lost 0 bases to trimming and J lost 0 bases, with 21 bases between them. The CDR3 length is 20 residues. Germline CDR1 SGHNT, CDR2 YENEEA. CDR3 in DNA: TGTGCCAGCAGCTTAGAGGGAGACCTCAGGCGTGTAAGCTCTGGAAACACCATATATTTT. This translates into CASSLEGDLRRVSSGNTIYF.

The rearrangement uses TRBV10-3 and TRBJ2-7, with 11 bases identical to TRBD1. V dropped 3 bases and J dropped 7; count of bases not matched to a gene: 8. This CDR3 comprises 15 residues. The germline CDR1 and CDR2 sequences are ENHRY and SYGVKD. The CDR3 DNA follows: TGTGCCATCAGTGAATCCGGGACAGGGGGATCGGAGCAGTACTTC. The encoded protein is CAISESGTGGSEQYF.

V and J are TRBV18 and TRBJ1-1; D is undetermined. The CDR3 has 15 amino acids. Germline V gives CDR1 KGHSH, CDR2 LQKENI. V was cut by 2 bases and J by 6 bases, with 16 bases left in between. CDR3 nucleotides: TGTGCCAGCTCACCAAATGGCGGGGAGTCAGCTGAAGCTTTCTTT. Protein product: CASSPNGGESAEAFF.

The gene calls are TRBV12-3 or TRBV12-4 and TRBJ2-5, with TRBD1 matching 8 bases. After removal of 6 bases from V and 5 bases from J, the junction contained 5 bases not matched to a gene. This CDR3 comprises 13 residues. The CDR3 reads CASSSTGVETQYF. CDR3 bases: TGTGCCAGCAGCTCGACAGGGGTGGAGACCCAGTACTTC.

This chain links TRBV6-2 or TRBV6-3 with TRBJ1-5; no definite D call. The CDR3 runs to 13 residues. Trimming pared 1 base from V and 5 bases from J, leaving 6 bases between. Germline-derived CDR1 and CDR2 are MNHEY and SVGEGT. DNA for the CDR3: TGTGCCAGCAGTTACTTCCCCTATCAGCCCCAGCATTTT. Protein sequence: CASSYFPYQPQHF.

The genes are TRBV2 and TRBJ1-4; D is perhaps TRBD1 (6 bases). CDR3 length: 17 amino acids. The V end lost 8 bases, the J end lost 0 bases, and 19 bases lay between the germline ends. Germline V lookup: CDR1 SNHLY, CDR2 FYNNEI. Written as DNA, the CDR3 is TGTGCCAGCCTGTTGGGCAGGGGAGGGACAACTAATGAAAAACTGTTTTTT. Protein sequence: CASLLGRGGTTNEKLFF.

The genes are TRBV4-1 and TRBJ1-6; D is perhaps TRBD1 (5 bases). Trimming pared 0 bases from V and 5 bases from J, leaving 17 bases between. CDR3 length equals 18 residues. Germline CDR1 MGHRA, CDR2 YSYEKL. In DNA, the CDR3 is TGCGCCAGCAGCCAAGATTACCCCACCAGGGTCGATAATTCACCCCTCCACTTT. This translates into CASSQDYPTRVDNSPLHF.

The chain combines TRBV5-1 with TRBJ2-3, with a possible D match to TRBD1 (6 bases). The CDR3 extends over 16 amino acids. V dropped 7 bases and J dropped 5 bases, with 23 bases sitting between them. Germline V gives CDR1 SGHRS, CDR2 YFSETQ. The CDR3 loop reads CASAPGTQAQLDTQYF. As DNA, the CDR3 is TGCGCCAGCGCCCCCGGGACACAAGCGCAATTAGATACGCAGTATTTT.

The rearrangement links TRBV28 to TRBJ2-7; possible D gene TRBD2, 6 bases. The CDR3 contains 15 residues. Germline CDR1 is MDHEN and CDR2 is SYDVKM. V was shortened by 3 bases and J by 1 base, with 13 bases between the two germline ends. CDR3 amino acids: CASSFPEGISYEQYF. As DNA, the CDR3 is TGTGCCAGCAGTTTTCCGGAGGGAATATCCTACGAGCAGTACTTC.

The chain is built from TRBV3-1 (or the pseudogene TRBV3-2) and TRBJ2-7; 12 bases fit TRBD2. Germline V CDR1 and CDR2: LGHDT, YNNKEL (reference sequence). Trimming took 0 bases from V and 10 from J; bases not matched to a gene: 4. This CDR3 region has 14 residues. CDR3 coding DNA: TGTGCCAGCAGCCAAGATTGGACTAGCGGGGCCCAGTACTTC. Encoded protein: CASSQDWTSGAQYF.

The chain's CDR3 is CASSLSTSWEQYF. The CDR3 DNA sequence: TGTGCCAGCAGCTTATCGACTAGTTGGGAGCAGTACTTC. The V and J genes are TRBV7-9 and TRBJ2-7, with D perhaps TRBD2 (6 bases). CDR1 and CDR2 (germline): SEHNR, FQNEAQ (reference sequence). V was shortened by 2 bases and J by 7 bases, with 12 bases between the two germline ends. The CDR3 extends over 13 amino acids.